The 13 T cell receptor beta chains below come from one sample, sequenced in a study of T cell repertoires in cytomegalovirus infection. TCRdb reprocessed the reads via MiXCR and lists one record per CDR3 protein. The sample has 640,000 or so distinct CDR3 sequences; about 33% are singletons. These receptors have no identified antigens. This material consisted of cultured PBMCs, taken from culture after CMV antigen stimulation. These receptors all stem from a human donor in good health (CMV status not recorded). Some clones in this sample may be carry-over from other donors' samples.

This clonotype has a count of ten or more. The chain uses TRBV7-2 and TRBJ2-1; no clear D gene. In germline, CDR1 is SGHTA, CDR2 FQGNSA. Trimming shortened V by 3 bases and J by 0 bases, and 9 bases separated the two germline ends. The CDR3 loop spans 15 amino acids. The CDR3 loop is CASSLAVISYNEQFF. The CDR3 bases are TGTGCCAGCAGCTTGGCGGTCATCTCCTACAATGAGCAGTTCTTC.

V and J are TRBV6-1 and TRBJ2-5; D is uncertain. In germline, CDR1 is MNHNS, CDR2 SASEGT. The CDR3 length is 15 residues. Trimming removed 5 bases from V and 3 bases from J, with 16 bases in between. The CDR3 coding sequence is TGTGCCAGCAGTTCTACTAAGACAAGTAAAGAGACCCAGTACTTC. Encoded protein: CASSSTKTSKETQYF.

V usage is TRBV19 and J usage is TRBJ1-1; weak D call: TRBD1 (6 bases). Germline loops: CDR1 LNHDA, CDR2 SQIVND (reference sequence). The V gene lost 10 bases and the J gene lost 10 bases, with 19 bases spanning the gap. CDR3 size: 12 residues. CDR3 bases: TGTGCCACCAGCCGAACAGGGTTCTCAGCTTTCTTT. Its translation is CATSRTGFSAFF.

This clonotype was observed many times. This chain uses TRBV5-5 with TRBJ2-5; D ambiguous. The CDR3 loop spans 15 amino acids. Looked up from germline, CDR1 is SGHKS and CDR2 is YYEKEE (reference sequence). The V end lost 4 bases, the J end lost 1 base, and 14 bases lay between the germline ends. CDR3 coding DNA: TGTGCCAGCAGCCCCACGACTGCCTCCCAAGAGACCCAGTACTTC. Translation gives CASSPTTASQETQYF.

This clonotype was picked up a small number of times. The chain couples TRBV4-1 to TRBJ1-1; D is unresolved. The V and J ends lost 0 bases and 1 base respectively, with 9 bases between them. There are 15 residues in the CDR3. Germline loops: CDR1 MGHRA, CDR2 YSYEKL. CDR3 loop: CASSQEGLSNTEAFF. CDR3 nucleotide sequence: TGCGCCAGCAGCCAAGAAGGTCTGTCGAACACTGAAGCTTTCTTT.

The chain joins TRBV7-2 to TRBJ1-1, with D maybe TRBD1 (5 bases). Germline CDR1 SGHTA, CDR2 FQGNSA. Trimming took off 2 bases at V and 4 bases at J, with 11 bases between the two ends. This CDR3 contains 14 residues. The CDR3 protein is CASSLWGEGTEAFF. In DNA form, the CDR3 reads TGTGCCAGCAGCTTATGGGGGGAGGGCACTGAAGCTTTCTTT.

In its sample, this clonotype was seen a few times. The CDR3 here is CASSSRGTTTQETQYF. CDR3 DNA: TGTGCCAGCAGCTCAAGGGGGACTACGACCCAAGAGACCCAGTACTTC. The J gene is TRBJ2-5, the V gene TRBV11-3; tentatively, D is TRBD2 (7 bases). V gave up 4 bases and J gave up 1 base, with 16 bases separating them. Germline CDR1 and CDR2: SGHNT and YENEEA. The CDR3 runs to 16 residues.

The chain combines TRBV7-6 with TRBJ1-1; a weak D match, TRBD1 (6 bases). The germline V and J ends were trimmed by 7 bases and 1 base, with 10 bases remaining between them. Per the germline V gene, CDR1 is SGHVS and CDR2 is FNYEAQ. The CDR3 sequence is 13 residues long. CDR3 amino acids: CASIMTGNTEAFF. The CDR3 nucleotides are TGTGCCAGCATCATGACAGGGAACACTGAAGCTTTCTTT.

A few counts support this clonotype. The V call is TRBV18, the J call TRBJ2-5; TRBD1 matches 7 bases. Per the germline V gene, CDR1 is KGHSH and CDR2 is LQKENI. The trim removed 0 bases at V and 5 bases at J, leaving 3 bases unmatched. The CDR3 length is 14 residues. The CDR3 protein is CASSPPTGRETQYF. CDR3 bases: TGTGCCAGCTCACCACCGACAGGGCGTGAGACCCAGTACTTC.

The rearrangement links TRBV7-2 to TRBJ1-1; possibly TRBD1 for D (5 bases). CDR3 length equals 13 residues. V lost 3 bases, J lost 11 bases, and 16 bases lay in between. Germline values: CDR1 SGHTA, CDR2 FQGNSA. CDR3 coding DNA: TGTGCCAGCAGCTTTGAAAGAGAGGGGTTCGCTTTCTTT. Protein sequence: CASSFEREGFAFF.

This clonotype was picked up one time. The CDR3 is CASSGESQETQYF. The DNA of the CDR3 is TGTGCCAGCAGCGGGGAGAGCCAAGAGACCCAGTACTTC. V and J are TRBV2 and TRBJ2-5, with a weak D call TRBD2 (5 bases). Trimming stripped 6 bases from V and 1 base from J, with 9 bases between. CDR3 size: 13 residues. CDR1 and CDR2 (germline): SNHLY, FYNNEI.

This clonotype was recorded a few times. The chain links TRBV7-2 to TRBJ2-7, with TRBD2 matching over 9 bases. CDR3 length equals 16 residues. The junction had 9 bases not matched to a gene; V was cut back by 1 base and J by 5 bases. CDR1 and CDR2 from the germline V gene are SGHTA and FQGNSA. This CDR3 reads CASSLVGRGGRNEQYF. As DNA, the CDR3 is TGTGCCAGCAGCTTAGTTGGGCGGGGGGGCCGAAACGAGCAGTACTTC.

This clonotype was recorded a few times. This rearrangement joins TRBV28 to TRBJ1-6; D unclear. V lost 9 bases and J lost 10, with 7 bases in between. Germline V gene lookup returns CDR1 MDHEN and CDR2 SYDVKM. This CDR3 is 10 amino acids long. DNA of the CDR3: TGTGCCAGGAAGCCGTCACCCCTCCACTTT. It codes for CARKPSPLHF.